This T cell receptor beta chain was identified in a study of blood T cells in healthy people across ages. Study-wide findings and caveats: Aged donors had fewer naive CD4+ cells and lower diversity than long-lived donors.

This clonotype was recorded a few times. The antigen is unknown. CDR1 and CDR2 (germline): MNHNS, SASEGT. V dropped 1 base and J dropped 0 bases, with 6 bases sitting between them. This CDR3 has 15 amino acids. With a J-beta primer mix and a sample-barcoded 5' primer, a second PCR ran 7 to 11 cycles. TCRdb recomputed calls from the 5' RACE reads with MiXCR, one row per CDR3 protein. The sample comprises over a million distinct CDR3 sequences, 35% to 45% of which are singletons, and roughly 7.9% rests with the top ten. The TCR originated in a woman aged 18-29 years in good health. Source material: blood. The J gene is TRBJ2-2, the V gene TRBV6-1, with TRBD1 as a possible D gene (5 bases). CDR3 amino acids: CASSEEGSNTGELFF. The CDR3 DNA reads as TGTGCCAGCAGTGAAGAGGGGTCGAACACCGGGGAGCTGTTTTTT.